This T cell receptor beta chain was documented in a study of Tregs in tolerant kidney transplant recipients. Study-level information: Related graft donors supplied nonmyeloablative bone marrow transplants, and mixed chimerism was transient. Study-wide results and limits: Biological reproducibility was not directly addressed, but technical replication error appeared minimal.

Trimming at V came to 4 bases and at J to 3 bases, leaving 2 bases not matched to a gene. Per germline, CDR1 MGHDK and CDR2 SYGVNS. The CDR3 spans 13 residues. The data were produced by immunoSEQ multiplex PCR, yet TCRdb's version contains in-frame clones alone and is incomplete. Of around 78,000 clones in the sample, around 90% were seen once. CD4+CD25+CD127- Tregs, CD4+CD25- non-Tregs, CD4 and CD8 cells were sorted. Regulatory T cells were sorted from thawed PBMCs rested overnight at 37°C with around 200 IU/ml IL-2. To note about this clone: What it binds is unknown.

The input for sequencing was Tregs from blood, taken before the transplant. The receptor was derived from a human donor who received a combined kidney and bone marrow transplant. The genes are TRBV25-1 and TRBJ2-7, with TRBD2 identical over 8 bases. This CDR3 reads CASSGTSGYEQYF. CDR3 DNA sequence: TGTGCCAGCAGTGGAACTAGCGGCTACGAGCAGTACTTC.